This entry describes one TCR beta chain. Its antigen is unidentified. Germline loops: CDR1 SNHLY, CDR2 FYNNEI. This CDR3 has 11 residues. Trimming removed 8 bases from V and 5 bases from J, with 9 bases in between. The PCR had 60 Vbeta and 13 Jbeta primers. Sequencing used immunoSEQ multiplex PCR; TCRdb keeps in-frame clones, though not all of them. Among 95,000 to 150,000 clones listed, 75% to 90% were seen once. These data originate in a study of cytomegalovirus exposure and HLA in healthy donors. Study-wide results and caveats: Later work showed greater clonal expansion in HLA-associated TCR beta chains than in equally common others.

The chain uses TRBV2 and TRBJ2-5; tentative D call: TRBD1 (5 bases). The TCR comes from a man under 40 in good health and CMV-seronegative. The sequencing input was PBMCs. The CDR3 loop reads CASQGQETQYF. The CDR3, as DNA: TGTGCCAGCCAGGGTCAGGAGACCCAGTACTTC.